This T cell receptor (beta chain) was profiled in a study of blood T cells in healthy people across ages. PCR was performed a second time for 7 to 11 cycles using a sample-barcoded 5' primer and a J-beta primer mix. TCRdb itself ran the 5' RACE reads through MiXCR, one entry per CDR3 protein. The table lists about 1.7 million distinct CDR3 sequences, approximately 30% of them singletons. This clonotype was picked up a small number of times. The CDR3 consists of 12 residues. Germline V gives CDR1 MGHDK, CDR2 SYGVNS. The V end lost 7 bases, the J end lost 5 bases, and 8 bases lay between the germline ends.

The chain carries TRBV25-1 and TRBJ1-4; D is undetermined. Sequencing was carried out using blood. This sequence originates from a woman in her twenties or thirties in good health. The CDR3 is CASTGSNEKLFF. The DNA for the CDR3 is TGTGCCAGCACCGGGTCCAATGAAAAACTGTTTTTT.